The entry below describes one TCR beta chain. Its antigen is unidentified. This sample is drawn from a study of T cell clonotyping in hematopoietic cell transplantation. Overall study findings and caveats: CD4 and CD8 repertoire contributions could not be separated without sorting.

Using immunoSEQ multiplex PCR, the repertoire was profiled, and TCRdb retains in-frame clones only, with some absent. The sample lists 30,000 or so clones, approximately 90% occurring once. CDR1 KGHSH and CDR2 LQKENI come from the germline V gene. Trimming took off 2 bases at V and 10 bases at J, with 24 bases between the two ends. The length of the CDR3 is 17 residues. This sequence joins TRBV18 and TRBJ1-5, with D possibly matching TRBD1 (5 bases). The sequencing here drew on PBMCs, taken 100 days after allogeneic stem cell transplant. The clonotype comes from a female patient aged 50-59 years who had an allogeneic stem cell transplant from a related donor, so the T cells may come from the graft donor. Some clones in this sample may be carry-over from other donors' samples. CDR3 bases: TGTGCCAGCTCACCAGTTTACAATCAGGCAGGGCCAAATCCCCAGCATTTT. Encoded protein: CASSPVYNQAGPNPQHF. The full variable domain, completed using reference TRBV18 and TRBJ1-5, is NAGVMQNPRHLVRRRGQEARLRCSPMKGHSHVYWYRQLPEEGLKFMVYLQKENIIDESGMPKERFSAEFPKEGPSILRIQQVVRGDSAAYFCASSPVYNQAGPNPQHFGDGTRLSIL.